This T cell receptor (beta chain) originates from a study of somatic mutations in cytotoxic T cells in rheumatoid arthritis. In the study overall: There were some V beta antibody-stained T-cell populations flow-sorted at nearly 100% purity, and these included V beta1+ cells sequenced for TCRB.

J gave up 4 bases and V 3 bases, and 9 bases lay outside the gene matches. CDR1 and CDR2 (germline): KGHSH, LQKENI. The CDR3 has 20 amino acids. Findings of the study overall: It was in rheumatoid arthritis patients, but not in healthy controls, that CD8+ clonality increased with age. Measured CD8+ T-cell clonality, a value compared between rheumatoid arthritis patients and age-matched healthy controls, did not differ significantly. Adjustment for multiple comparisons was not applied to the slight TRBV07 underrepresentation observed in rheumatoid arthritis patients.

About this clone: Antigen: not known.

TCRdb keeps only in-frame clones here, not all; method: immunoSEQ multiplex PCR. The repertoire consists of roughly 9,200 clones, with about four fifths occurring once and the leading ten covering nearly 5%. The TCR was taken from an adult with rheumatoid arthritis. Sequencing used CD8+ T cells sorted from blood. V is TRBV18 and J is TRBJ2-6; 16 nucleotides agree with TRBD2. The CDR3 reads CASSPGLAGGPMIGANVLTF. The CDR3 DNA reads TGTGCCAGCTCACCGGGACTAGCGGGAGGGCCAATGATCGGGGCCAACGTCCTGACTTTC.